This T cell receptor (beta chain) was retrieved from a study of Graves' ophthalmopathy and Graves' hyperthyroidism. Regarding the study as a whole: The authors also found most expanded thyroid clonotypes above 0.001 frequency in blood.

Clinicians made diagnoses from clinical symptoms, serum thyroxine, TRAb, thyroid ultrasound and orbital computed tomography. PBMCs were density-gradient isolated from around 11 ml fresh blood. RNA served as the template for amplifying TCR beta CDR3 regions. An opening RT-PCR round employed HTBI primers and preceded a second-round multiplex PCR. Each CDR3 protein gets one entry after TCRdb re-called the multiplex PCR reads with MiXCR. The data contain about 380,000 distinct CDR3 sequences, approximately 15% of them seen just once; the ten biggest clones take up about 7%. This clonotype was seen repeatedly, ten times or more. Its antigen is unidentified. The sequence was obtained from a woman under 30 with stable Graves' hyperthyroidism. Material for sequencing was peripheral blood.

CDR3 sequence reads: CASSKLGPGSEQYF. DNA of the CDR3: TGTGCCAGCAGCAAACTCGGTCCCGGCAGCGAGCAGTACTTC. The chain couples TRBV11-3 to TRBJ2-7; no reliable D call. This CDR3 is built from 14 residues. Between the trimmed V and J ends, which lost 5 bases and 6 bases, there was a span of 17 bases. CDR1 is SGHNT, CDR2 YENEEA, per germline.